One and the same sample provided the 15 T cell receptor beta chains below, sequenced in a study of shared clonotypes between healthy human individuals. The data were produced by immunoSEQ multiplex PCR, yet TCRdb's version contains in-frame clones alone and is incomplete. In the table there are some 2.1 million clones, roughly 95% of which are singletons. CD8 cells regarded as naive lacked CD45RO, were positively chosen for CCR7, and omitted terminally differentiated effector memory CD45RA+ cells. Sequencing input: naive CD8+ T cells sorted from blood. Every receptor here comes from a man in his late teens or twenties in good health.

The chain joins TRBV5-8 to TRBJ2-2; 11 bases are a match to TRBD2. V shed 1 base and J 0 bases; nucleotides not matched to a gene: 8. CDR1 SGHTS and CDR2 YDEGEE come from the germline V gene. The CDR3 spans 19 residues. As DNA, the CDR3 is TGTGCCAGCAGCTTGCCGGGACTAGCGGTTTACGCGAACACCGGGGAGCTGTTTTTT. Amino acid sequence: CASSLPGLAVYANTGELFF.

This clone occurred once. This chain joins TRBV6-1 and TRBJ2-7; the D is unclear. This CDR3 comprises 13 residues. CDR1 MNHNS and CDR2 SASEGT come from the germline V gene. V was clipped by 2 bases and J by 1 base, with 6 bases between them. The CDR3 sequence is CASSEPHSYEQYF. CDR3 nucleotide sequence: TGTGCCAGCAGTGAACCACATTCCTACGAGCAGTACTTC.

With regard to this clone: The sample contains more than one DNA sequence encoding this CDR3. The chain has TRBV4-1 and TRBJ2-5; D is possibly TRBD2 (5 bases). Trimming removed 0 bases from V and 2 bases from J, with 10 bases in between. The CDR3 loop spans 15 amino acids. Germline CDR1 and CDR2: MGHRA and YSYEKL. CDR3 protein: CASSQDTGIQETQYF. Here the CDR3 DNA reads TGCGCCAGCAGCCAAGATACCGGGATTCAAGAGACCCAGTACTTC.

The gene calls are TRBV10-2 and TRBJ2-7; D gene uncertain. The CDR3 loop spans 12 amino acids. V shed 2 bases and J shed 4 bases, with 6 bases lying between them. Germline CDR1 reads WSHSY; CDR2 reads SAAADI. The CDR3 DNA sequence: TGCGCCAGCAGTGAGGTCTTTTACGAGCAGTACTTC. Its translation: CASSEVFYEQYF.

The chain couples TRBV11-2 to TRBJ2-5; D perhaps matches TRBD1 (5 bases). V was clipped by 3 bases and J by 1 base, with 12 bases between them. There are 15 residues in the CDR3. The germline gives CDR1 SGHAT, CDR2 FQNNGV. The CDR3 DNA sequence: TGTGCCAGCAGCTTTCTGGGGCAGGGCCAAGAGACCCAGTACTTC. This gives the protein CASSFLGQGQETQYF.

The CDR3 is CASSLLGPGSGSYEQYF. Written as DNA, the CDR3 is TGTGCCAGCAGCTTGTTGGGACCAGGGAGCGGATCCTACGAGCAGTACTTC. The gene calls are TRBV11-2 and TRBJ2-7, with D perhaps matching TRBD1 or TRBD2 (5 bases each). The CDR3 totals 17 residues. V was pared by 3 bases and J by 1 base, with 19 bases between. Per the germline V gene, CDR1 is SGHAT and CDR2 is FQNNGV. Supplemented by reference TRBV11-2 and TRBJ2-7, the full variable domain reads EAGVAQSPRYKIIEKRQSVAFWCNPISGHATLYWYQQILGQGPKLLIQFQNNGVVDDSQLPKDRFSAERLKGVDSTLKIQPAKLEDSAVYLCASSLLGPGSGSYEQYFGPGTRLTVT.

A word on this clone: The same CDR3 is also encoded by other DNA sequences in this sample. The rearrangement joins TRBV19 to TRBJ1-3; no firm D call. Germline CDR1 reads LNHDA; CDR2 reads SQIVND (reference sequence). CDR3 length: 14 residues. Trimming removed 3 bases from V and 0 bases from J, with 6 bases in between. CDR3 nucleotide sequence: TGTGCCAGTAGTATTGGCGGCTCTGGAAACACCATATATTTT. It encodes CASSIGGSGNTIYF.

Note on this clone: Other DNA sequences from this sample encode an identical CDR3 as well. This rearrangement joins TRBV5-6 to TRBJ2-7; the D is unclear. CDR3 length: 11 residues. In germline, CDR1 is SGHDT, CDR2 YYEEEE. V lost 3 bases to trimming and J lost 4 bases, with 5 bases between them. The CDR3 DNA sequence: TGTGCCAGCAGCTCCGCGTACGAGCAGTACTTC. Its translation: CASSSAYEQYF.

The gene calls are TRBV5-6 and TRBJ2-3; 8 bases fit TRBD2. This CDR3 is built from 16 residues. Germline V lookup: CDR1 SGHDT, CDR2 YYEEEE. The ends lost 3 bases at V and 1 base at J; junction bases unmatched: 7. The CDR3 loop is CASSSLNSGGTDTQYF. The CDR3 nucleotides read TGTGCCAGCAGCTCCCTGAATAGCGGGGGCACAGATACGCAGTATTTT.

With respect to this clone: The same CDR3 can be traced to other DNA sequences in this sample. The rearrangement uses TRBV27 and TRBJ2-2; either TRBD1 or TRBD2 may fit D (5 bases each). Between the trimmed V and J ends, which lost 3 bases and 0 bases, there was a span of 5 bases. CDR3 length equals 14 residues. Looked up from germline, CDR1 is MNHEY and CDR2 is SMNVEV (reference sequence). Written as DNA, the CDR3 is TGTGCCAGCAGTTTGGGGGCGAACACCGGGGAGCTGTTTTTT. It encodes CASSLGANTGELFF.

This sequence joins TRBV9 and TRBJ1-2; 7 bases fit TRBD1. After removal of 0 bases from V and 4 bases from J, the junction contained 9 bases not matched to a gene. Germline CDR1 SGDLS, CDR2 YYNGEE. The CDR3 length is 16 residues. The DNA of the CDR3 is TGTGCCAGCAGCGTAGGAGGTACAGGGGAAGTCTATGGCTACACCTTC. Its translation: CASSVGGTGEVYGYTF.

The chain couples TRBV6-6 to TRBJ2-1, with a possible D match to TRBD1 (6 bases). CDR3 length: 16 residues. V lost 6 bases to trimming and J lost 0 bases, with 15 bases between them. Germline V CDR1 and CDR2: MNHNY, SVGAGI (reference sequence). CDR3 sequence reads: CASRFQGPYSYNEQFF. In DNA form, the CDR3 reads TGTGCCAGCAGATTCCAGGGGCCATACTCCTACAATGAGCAGTTCTTC.

This clone has more than one count but fewer than ten. The genes are TRBV10-2 and TRBJ1-5; D is possibly TRBD1 (5 bases). V lost 6 bases to trimming and J lost 9 bases, with 15 bases between them. The CDR3 length is 13 residues. Germline V gene sequence: CDR1 WSHSY, CDR2 SAAADI. CDR3 sequence: CASSPRADMPQHF. The DNA of the CDR3 is TGCGCCAGCAGCCCGAGGGCGGACATGCCCCAGCATTTT.

CDR3: CASSQGTSGVYTGELFF. In DNA form, the CDR3 reads TGTGCCAGCAGCCAGGGGACTAGCGGGGTTTACACCGGGGAGCTGTTTTTT. The genes are TRBV5-4 and TRBJ2-2, with 13 bases that match TRBD2. This CDR3 region has 17 residues. Germline V gene data show CDR1 as SGHNT and CDR2 as YYREEE (reference sequence). V dropped 4 bases and J dropped 3; count of bases not matched to a gene: 6.

The V call is TRBV7-9, the J call TRBJ1-2; tentative D call: TRBD1 (6 bases). This CDR3 is 17 amino acids long. In germline, CDR1 is SEHNR, CDR2 FQNEAQ (reference sequence). Trimming took off 3 bases at V and 0 bases at J, with 17 bases between the two ends. In DNA form, the CDR3 reads TGTGCCAGCAGCTTCGGAAGGACAGCCACAGCTAACTATGGCTACACCTTC. Its protein is CASSFGRTATANYGYTF.